This is a list of T cell receptor beta chains from one sample in a study of blood T cell repertoires in COVID-19. The repertoire was sequenced with immunoSEQ multiplex PCR; TCRdb's copy has only in-frame clones and lacks some. The sample lists some 85,000 clones; roughly 80% were seen once. The sequenced material came from peripheral blood. The receptor set was obtained from a human donor in a cohort sampled during active COVID-19. Both conserved end residues are part of each CDR3. Each record gives: clone size, CDR3 length, D gene, J gene, V gene, CDR3 DNA, CDR3 protein. D genes are given only for firm matches. The size of a clone is reported for some rows only, either as once, few or many, or as a class for expanded clones.

NA	15	NA	TRBJ1-4	TRBV28	TGTGCCAGCAGCGGAATTCCGGGTACTAATGAAAAACTGTTTTTT	CASSGIPGTNEKLFF
NA	13	NA	TRBJ2-7	TRBV28	TGTGCCAGCAGTTTTATGGACAGCTACGAGCAGTACTTC	CASSFMDSYEQYF
NA	11	NA	TRBJ2-7	TRBV20-1	TGCAGTGCTCGACTAGTTAACGAGCAGTACTTC	CSARLVNEQYF
NA	14	TRBD2	TRBJ2-1	TRBV5-1	TGCGCCAGCAGCTTGGTGGTAGCGGGAAATGAGCAGTTCTTC	CASSLVVAGNEQFF
NA	14	NA	TRBJ2-7	TRBV6-6	TGTGCCAGCGCAGGTCAGGCCGTAGCCTACGAGCAGTACTTC	CASAGQAVAYEQYF
NA	15	NA	TRBJ2-7	TRBV28	TGTGCCAGCAGCTGGGTTACGCAGGGCCCCTACGAGCAGTACTTC	CASSWVTQGPYEQYF
NA	20	TRBD2	TRBJ2-1	TRBV6-4	TGTGCCAGCAGTGAGGTGGCGGGACTAGCGAGCAGGGGGGCCCTGGGTGAGCAGTTCTTC	CASSEVAGLASRGALGEQFF
NA	14	TRBD1	TRBJ2-7	TRBV4-1	TGCGCCAGCAGCCCCGAGACAGGGTCGGTGGAGCAGTACTTC	CASSPETGSVEQYF
NA	15	NA	TRBJ2-3	TRBV27	TGTGCCAGCAGTTCCCGGGACTTTTTAACAGATACGCAGTATTTT	CASSSRDFLTDTQYF
once	16	TRBD2	TRBJ2-3	TRBV19	TGTGCCAGTAGTAGTACTAGCGGGAGTCGCACAGATACGCAGTATTTT	CASSSTSGSRTDTQYF
NA	15	NA	TRBJ2-5	TRBV9	TGTGCCAGCAGCGTTTTCTCGGGGTGGCAAGAGACCCAGTACTTC	CASSVFSGWQETQYF
NA	13	NA	TRBJ2-7	TRBV4-1	TGCGCCAGCAGCCAAGAGGGCAGCCACGAGCAGTACTTC	CASSQEGSHEQYF
NA	15	NA	TRBJ2-3	TRBV6-5	TGTGCCAGCAGTCCCCCAGGGAGGAGTGTATATACGCAGTATTTT	CASSPPGRSVYTQYF
NA	18	TRBD1	TRBJ1-2	TRBV7-2	TGTGCCAGCAGCTTAGGTTTCGGTGGGGGACAGGGGATGTATGGCTACACCTTC	CASSLGFGGGQGMYGYTF
NA	15	TRBD2	TRBJ2-3	TRBV19	TGTGCCAGTAGAGGGGCGGGAGGCGCGACAGATACGCAGTATTTT	CASRGAGGATDTQYF
NA	15	TRBD1	TRBJ1-4	TRBV5-1	TGCGCCAGCAGCTTGGTTACAGGGGGCAATGAAAAACTGTTTTTT	CASSLVTGGNEKLFF
NA	15	TRBD1	TRBJ2-1	TRBV9	TGTGCCAGCAGCTTGGGACAGGGATATTACAATGAGCAGTTCTTC	CASSLGQGYYNEQFF